Presented here are 24 T cell receptor beta chains from one specimen sequenced in a study of a mutant IDH1 vaccine in newly diagnosed glioma (dated by TCRdb to the early 2020s). The method behind the library was the immunoSEQ multiplex PCR assay. TCRdb mirrors the immuneACCESS table, restricted to in-frame sequences. Some clones are absent from its copies; in checked studies, under half trace to an unresolved V gene, and the reason for the others is unknown. For this sample there are fewer than 85,000 clones; about 86% appear just once. Clones ranked in the top ten supply approximately 2.6% of the sample. Interpreted using the paper, the time point label stands for: baseline, week 1 (first vaccination visit). Per the publication, the treatment or condition label means: pre-vaccination baseline after standard-of-care therapy. The sample consisted of PBMCs, taken from a glioma patient treated with radiotherapy, temozolomide or both. The receptors here all came from a man younger than 45 with glioma.

The sample holds one count of this clone. The chain recombines TRBV7-6 with TRBJ2-7; 13 bases align to TRBD2. Germline lookup yields CDR1 SGHVS and CDR2 FNYEAQ. CDR3 length: 19 residues. V was pared by 0 bases and J by 2 bases, with 10 bases of the junction left unmatched. The CDR3 is CASSLAPLGTSGVPYEQYF. CDR3 coding DNA: TGTGCCAGCAGCTTAGCCCCACTGGGGACTAGCGGGGTCCCCTACGAGCAGTACTTC.

This rearrangement joins TRBV7-9 to TRBJ2-7, with D possibly being TRBD1 (6 bases). CDR3 length: 16 amino acids. Germline V gives CDR1 SEHNR, CDR2 FQNEAQ (reference sequence). The germline V and J ends were trimmed by 5 bases and 1 base, with 18 bases remaining between them. The CDR3 reads CASSHRSEQGSYEQYF. CDR3 DNA: TGTGCCAGCAGCCATAGGTCGGAACAGGGATCCTACGAGCAGTACTTC.

This rearrangement joins TRBV15 to TRBJ2-5, with TRBD1 identical over 8 bases. In germline, CDR1 is LNHNV, CDR2 YYDKDF (reference sequence). V gave up 0 bases and J gave up 12 bases; unmatched junction bases: 15. The CDR3 has 16 residues. This CDR3 reads CATSRDRGDRGLAKYF. The CDR3 nucleotides are TGTGCCACCAGCAGAGATCGAGGAGACAGGGGATTGGCCAAGTACTTC. Full variable domain (remainder filled in from reference TRBV15 and TRBJ2-5): DAMVIQNPRYQVTQFGKPVTLSCSQTLNHNVMYWYQQKSSQAPKLLFHYYDKDFNNEADTPDNFQSRRPNTSFCFLDIRSPGLGDTAMYLCATSRDRGDRGLAKYFGPGTRLLVL.

The CDR3 bases are TGTGCCAGCAGCTTAGGGATGCTCGGGGCTGGCTACACCTTC. This translates into CASSLGMLGAGYTF. This rearrangement joins TRBV11-2 to TRBJ1-2, with D perhaps TRBD1 (5 bases). This CDR3 has 14 residues. The V gene lost 1 base and the J gene lost 7 bases, with 13 bases spanning the gap. CDR1 and CDR2 from the germline V gene are SGHAT and FQNNGV.

The chain links TRBV5-1 to TRBJ2-1; D tentatively reads TRBD1 or TRBD2 (6 bases each). The CDR3 is 15 residues long. The ends were cut back, 0 bases at V and 2 bases at J, with 9 bases in the middle. Germline V lookup: CDR1 SGHRS, CDR2 YFSETQ. This CDR3 reads CASSLEGGTYNEQFF. The CDR3 nucleotides are TGCGCCAGCAGCTTGGAAGGGGGGACCTACAATGAGCAGTTCTTC.

The rearrangement uses TRBV5-5 and TRBJ1-1; D not certain. Per germline, CDR1 SGHKS and CDR2 YYEKEE (reference sequence). The CDR3 length is 13 residues. V lost 0 bases to trimming and J lost 4 bases, with 7 bases between them. CDR3 DNA sequence: TGTGCCAGCAGCTTGGAACACGCCACTGAAGCTTTCTTT. It yields the protein CASSLEHATEAFF.

The rearrangement links TRBV6-5 to TRBJ2-7; D possibly uses TRBD1 or TRBD2 (5 bases each). Trimming shortened V by 10 bases and J by 3 bases, and 13 bases separated the two germline ends. This CDR3 spans 12 amino acids. Germline CDR1 and CDR2: MNHEY and SVGAGI. The CDR3 here is CATREGIYEQYF. The DNA of the CDR3 is TGTGCCACCCGTGAGGGGATCTACGAGCAGTACTTC.

This sequence joins TRBV12-2 and TRBJ2-5; the DNA was not compared with TRBD1, the D call given in the table. TRBV12-2 is a pseudogene locus. The length of the CDR3 is 18 residues. CDR3 loop: CASRLPRKAGATQETQYF. The CDR3 DNA follows: TGTGCAAGTCGCTTGCCAAGGAAGGCAGGGGCGACCCAAGAGACCCAGTACTTC.

The chain uses TRBV28 and TRBJ2-1; weak D call: TRBD2 (6 bases). The germline CDR1 and CDR2 sequences are MDHEN and SYDVKM. This CDR3 comprises 18 residues. Trimming left V 3 bases short and J 4 bases short, with 22 bases between. The CDR3 sequence is CASSLSLGLGTSYNEQFF. CDR3 DNA sequence: TGTGCCAGCAGTTTGTCCCTTGGGCTCGGGACTTCTTACAATGAGCAGTTCTTC.

The J gene is TRBJ2-5, the V gene TRBV5-4; possible D gene TRBD2, 6 bases. The CDR3 has 13 amino acids. CDR1 is SGHNT, CDR2 YYREEE, per germline (reference sequence). Trimming left V 0 bases short and J 4 bases short, with 7 bases between. The CDR3: CASSLGRGETQYF. CDR3 coding DNA: TGTGCCAGCAGCTTGGGGCGGGGAGAGACCCAGTACTTC. The whole variable domain, remainder taken from reference TRBV5-4 and TRBJ2-5, is ETGVTQSPTHLIKTRGQQVTLRCSSQSGHNTVSWYQQALGQGPQFIFQYYREEENGRGNFPPRFSGLQFPNYSSELNVNALELDDSALYLCASSLGRGETQYFGPGTRLLVL.

The chain links TRBV6-5 to TRBJ2-7; 10 bases line up with TRBD2. V trimming: 2 bases; J trimming: 4 bases; junction bases outside the gene matches: 8. CDR3 length: 16 amino acids. The germline gives CDR1 MNHEY, CDR2 SVGAGI. The DNA for the CDR3 is TGTGCCAGCAGTTACGCGAGCGGGGGGGCCCAATACGAGCAGTACTTC. This translates into CASSYASGGAQYEQYF.

The V call is TRBV5-1, the J call TRBJ2-5; 11 positions agree with TRBD2. The CDR3 totals 15 residues. Germline V gives CDR1 SGHRS, CDR2 YFSETQ. V lost 1 base, J lost 4 bases, and 3 bases stayed unmatched. The DNA of the CDR3 is TGCGCCAGCAGCTTGACTAGCGGGGGTAGAGAGACCCAGTACTTC. This codes for CASSLTSGGRETQYF.

This chain joins TRBV19 and TRBJ2-4; 9 bases align to TRBD1. This CDR3 is built from 18 residues. Germline V CDR1 and CDR2: LNHDA, SQIVND (reference sequence). Trimming at V came to 3 bases and at J to 1 base, leaving 10 bases not matched to a gene. CDR3 amino acids: CASSISRTGGNAKNIQYF. In DNA, the CDR3 is TGTGCCAGTAGTATTAGTCGAACAGGGGGCAACGCCAAAAACATTCAGTACTTC.

The CDR3 loop reads CASSQASGSYGYTF. For the CDR3, the DNA is TGTGCCAGCAGCCAAGCATCCGGCAGTTATGGCTACACCTTC. The V gene is TRBV14, the J gene TRBJ1-2, with no clear D. V was clipped by 1 base and J by 5 bases, with 11 bases between them. CDR1 is SGHDN, CDR2 FVKESK, per germline. This CDR3 is built from 14 residues.

The gene calls are TRBV11-2 and TRBJ1-6, with D unresolved. Germline CDR1 SGHAT, CDR2 FQNNGV. The germline V and J ends were trimmed by 4 bases and 2 bases, with 9 bases remaining between them. The CDR3 contains 15 residues. The CDR3 sequence: CASSSGGAYNSPLHF. DNA of the CDR3: TGTGCCAGCAGCTCGGGCGGGGCCTATAATTCACCCCTCCACTTT.

The chain joins TRBV9 to TRBJ2-5; weak D call: TRBD2 (5 bases). The germline V gene encodes CDR1 SGDLS and CDR2 YYNGEE. The CDR3 has 16 residues. V dropped 4 bases and J dropped 4 bases, with 20 bases sitting between them. The CDR3 loop is CASSPDLTSIVETQYF. The CDR3 DNA is TGTGCCAGCAGCCCCGACCTAACTAGTATTGTAGAGACCCAGTACTTC.

Worth noting for this clone: One end of the junction does not line up with germline, which may come from a read error. Other DNA sequences in this specimen translate into the identical CDR3. This sequence joins TRBV4-1 and TRBJ1-6, with TRBD1 matching 7 bases. CDR3 length: 15 amino acids. Looked up from germline, CDR1 is MGHRA and CDR2 is YSYEKL. The CDR3 nucleotides read TGCGCCAGCAGCCAACGAAGGGACAGTAATTCGCCCCTCCACTTT. Its translation: CASSQRRDSNSPLHF.

The chain carries TRBV2 and TRBJ2-2; TRBD2 is a possible D gene (6 bases). In germline, CDR1 is SNHLY, CDR2 FYNNEI. The CDR3 is 15 residues long. The V end was cut by 3 bases, the J end by 2 bases, with 10 bases between. CDR3 coding DNA: TGTGCCAGCAGTGATCAAGGGACTAACACCGGGGAGCTGTTTTTT. Protein: CASSDQGTNTGELFF.

This chain links TRBV2 with TRBJ2-3, with a weak D call TRBD2 (5 bases). This CDR3 has 14 residues. The germline V gene encodes CDR1 SNHLY and CDR2 FYNNEI. V lost 6 bases to trimming and J lost 0 bases, with 10 bases between them. CDR3 residues: CASRPGGSTDTQYF. The CDR3 DNA is TGTGCCAGCAGGCCCGGCGGGAGCACAGATACGCAGTATTTT.

The chain recombines TRBV7-9 with TRBJ2-7; 7 nucleotides match TRBD1. Germline CDR1 and CDR2: SEHNR and FQNEAQ (reference sequence). The ends lost 3 bases at V and 3 bases at J; junction bases unmatched: 5. This CDR3 is 14 amino acids long. CDR3 bases: TGTGCCAGCAGCTTCCGGGACAGCATCTACGAGCAGTACTTC. Translating gives CASSFRDSIYEQYF.

As for this clone: Relative to the germline gene, one junction end is altered; a read error may explain this. The V and J genes are TRBV29-1 and TRBJ1-4, with D maybe TRBD1 (6 bases). CDR3 length equals 16 residues. CDR1 and CDR2 (germline): SQVTM, ANQGSEA. The CDR3 protein is CGVELLGGPGARKLFF. The CDR3 nucleotides are TGCGGCGTTGAACTTCTCGGAGGGCCAGGGGCTAGGAAACTGTTTTTT.

This chain links TRBV5-1 with TRBJ1-1; D ambiguous. The CDR3 sequence is 11 residues long. Per germline, CDR1 SGHRS and CDR2 YFSETQ. The ends were cut back, 3 bases at V and 7 bases at J, with 7 bases in the middle. Here the CDR3 DNA reads TGCGCCAGCAGCTACCGGGATGAAGCTTTCTTT. It specifies CASSYRDEAFF.

V and J are TRBV7-8 and TRBJ1-3, with 8 bases matching TRBD1. The CDR3 length is 16 residues. Trimming took 3 bases from V and 4 from J; bases not matched to a gene: 8. The germline gives CDR1 SGHVS, CDR2 FQNEAQ. This CDR3 is CASSFQDRVTGNTIYF. The CDR3 coding sequence is TGTGCCAGCAGCTTCCAGGACAGGGTTACAGGAAACACCATATATTTT. The full variable domain, in which reference TRBV7-8 and TRBJ1-3 provide the parts outside the CDR3, is GAGVSQSPRYKVAKRGQDVALRCDPISGHVSLFWYQQALGQGPEFLTYFQNEAQLDKSGLPSDRFFAERPEGSVSTLKIQRTQQEDSAVYLCASSFQDRVTGNTIYFGEGSWLTVV.

The chain employs TRBV18 and TRBJ2-1; 12 positions agree with TRBD1. The CDR3 sequence is 15 residues long. From germline, CDR1 is KGHSH and CDR2 LQKENI. Trimming took 2 bases from V and 9 from J; bases not matched to a gene: 5. CDR3 loop: CASSPWDRGQAEQFF. Here the CDR3 DNA reads TGTGCCAGCTCACCATGGGACAGGGGGCAGGCTGAGCAGTTCTTC.